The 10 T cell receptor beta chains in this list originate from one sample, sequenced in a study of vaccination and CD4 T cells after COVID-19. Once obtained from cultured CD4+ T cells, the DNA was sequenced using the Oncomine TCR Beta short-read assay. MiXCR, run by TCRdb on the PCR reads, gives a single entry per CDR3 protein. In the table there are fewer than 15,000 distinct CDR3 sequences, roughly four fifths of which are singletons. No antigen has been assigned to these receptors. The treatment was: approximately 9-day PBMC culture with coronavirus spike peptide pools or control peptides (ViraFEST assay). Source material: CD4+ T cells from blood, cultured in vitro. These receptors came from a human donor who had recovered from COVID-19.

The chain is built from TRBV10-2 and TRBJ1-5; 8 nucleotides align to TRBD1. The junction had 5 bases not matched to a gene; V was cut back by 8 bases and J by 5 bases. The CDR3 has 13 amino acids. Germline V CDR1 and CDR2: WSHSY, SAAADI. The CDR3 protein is CASRGQGDQPQHF. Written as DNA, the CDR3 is TGCGCCAGCCGTGGACAGGGAGATCAGCCCCAGCATTTT.

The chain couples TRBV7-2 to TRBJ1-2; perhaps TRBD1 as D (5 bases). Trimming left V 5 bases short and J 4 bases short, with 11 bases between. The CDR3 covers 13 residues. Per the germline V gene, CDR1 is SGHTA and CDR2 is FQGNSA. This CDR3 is CASSTDRLYGYTF. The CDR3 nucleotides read TGTGCCAGCAGCACTGACAGACTCTATGGCTACACCTTC.

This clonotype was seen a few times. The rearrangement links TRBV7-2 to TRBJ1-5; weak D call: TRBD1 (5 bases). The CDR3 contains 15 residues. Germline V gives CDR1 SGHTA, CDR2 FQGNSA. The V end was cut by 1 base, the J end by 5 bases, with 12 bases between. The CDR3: CASSLVGRSYQPQHF. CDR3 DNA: TGTGCCAGCAGCTTAGTGGGACGGAGCTATCAGCCCCAGCATTTT.

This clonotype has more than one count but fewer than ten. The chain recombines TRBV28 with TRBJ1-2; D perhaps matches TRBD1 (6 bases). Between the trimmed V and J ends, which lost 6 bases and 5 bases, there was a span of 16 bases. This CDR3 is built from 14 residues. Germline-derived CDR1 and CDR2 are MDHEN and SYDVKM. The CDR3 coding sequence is TGTGCCAGCAGCCCAGATACAGGGCGGTATGGCTACACCTTC. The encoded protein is CASSPDTGRYGYTF.

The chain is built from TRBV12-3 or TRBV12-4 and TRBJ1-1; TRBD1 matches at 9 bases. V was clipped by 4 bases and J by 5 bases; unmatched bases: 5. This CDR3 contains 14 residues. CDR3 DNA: TGTGCCAGCAGTTCCAACAGGGGGCGGACTGAAGCTTTCTTT. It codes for CASSSNRGRTEAFF.

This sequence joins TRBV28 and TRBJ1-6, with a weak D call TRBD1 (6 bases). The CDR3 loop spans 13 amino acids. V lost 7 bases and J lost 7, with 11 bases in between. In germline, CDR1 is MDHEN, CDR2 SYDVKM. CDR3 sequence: CASIKGGNSPLHF. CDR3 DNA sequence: TGTGCCAGCATTAAGGGGGGGAATTCACCCCTCCACTTT. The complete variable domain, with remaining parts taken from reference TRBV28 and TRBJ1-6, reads DVKVTQSSRYLVKRTGEKVFLECVQDMDHENMFWYRQDPGLGLRLIYFSYDVKMKEKGDIPEGYSVSREKKERFSLILESASTNQTSMYLCASIKGGNSPLHFGNGTRLTVT.

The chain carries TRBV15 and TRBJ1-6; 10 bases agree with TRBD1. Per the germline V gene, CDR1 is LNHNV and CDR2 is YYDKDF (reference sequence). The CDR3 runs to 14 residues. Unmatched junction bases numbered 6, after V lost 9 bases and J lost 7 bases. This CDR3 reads CATSTGGSNSPLHF. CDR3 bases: TGTGCCACTTCGACAGGGGGCTCGAATTCACCCCTCCACTTT.

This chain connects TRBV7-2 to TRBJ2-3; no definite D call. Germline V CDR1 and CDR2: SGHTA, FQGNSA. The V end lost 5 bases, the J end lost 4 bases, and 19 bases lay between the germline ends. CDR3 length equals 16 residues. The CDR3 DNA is TGTGCCAGCAGCCCCGACTCTTTATATTACTCAGATACGCAGTATTTT. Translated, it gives CASSPDSLYYSDTQYF.

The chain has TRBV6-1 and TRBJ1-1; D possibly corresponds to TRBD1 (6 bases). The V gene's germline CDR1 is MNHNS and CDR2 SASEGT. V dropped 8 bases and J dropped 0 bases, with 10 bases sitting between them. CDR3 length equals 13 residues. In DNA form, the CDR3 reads TGTGCCAGCGTCGGGACAATGAACACTGAAGCTTTCTTT. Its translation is CASVGTMNTEAFF.

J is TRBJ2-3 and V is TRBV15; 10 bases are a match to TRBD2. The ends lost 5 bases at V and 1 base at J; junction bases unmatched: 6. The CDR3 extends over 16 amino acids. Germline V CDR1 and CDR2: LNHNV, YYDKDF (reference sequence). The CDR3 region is CATSRRTSGRTDTQYF. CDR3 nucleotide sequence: TGTGCCACCAGCCGCCGGACTAGCGGACGCACAGATACGCAGTATTTT.